The clone carrying this T cell receptor beta chain has only a few counts. Repertoires were generated with immunoSEQ multiplex PCR, while TCRdb's copy carries only in-frame clones and drops some. The sample shows under 250,000 clones, approximately 80% of them seen only once. The data were obtained in a study of blood T cell repertoires in COVID-19. This CDR3 comprises 15 residues. The germline V gene encodes CDR1 PRHDT and CDR2 FYEKMQ (reference sequence). Trimming stripped 1 base from V and 4 bases from J, with 13 bases between. The material sequenced was peripheral blood. The J gene is TRBJ1-1, the V gene TRBV13; D not certain. This receptor was taken from a man older than 75 with acute or convalescent COVID-19. The CDR3: CASSLAPGSSTEAFF. The CDR3 DNA is TGTGCCAGCAGCTTAGCTCCGGGGAGCTCCACTGAAGCTTTCTTT.